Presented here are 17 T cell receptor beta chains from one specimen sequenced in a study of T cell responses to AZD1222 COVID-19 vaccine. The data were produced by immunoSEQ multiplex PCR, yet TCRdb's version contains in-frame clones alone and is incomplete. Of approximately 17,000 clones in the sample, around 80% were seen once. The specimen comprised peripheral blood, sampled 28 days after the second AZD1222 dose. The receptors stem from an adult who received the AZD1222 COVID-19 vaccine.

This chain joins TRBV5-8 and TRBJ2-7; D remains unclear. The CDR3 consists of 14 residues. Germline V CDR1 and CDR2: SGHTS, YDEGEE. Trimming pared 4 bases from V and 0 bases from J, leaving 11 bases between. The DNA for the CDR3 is TGTGCCAGCAGCCCCCGGCGTAGCTCCTACGAGCAGTACTTC. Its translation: CASSPRRSSYEQYF.

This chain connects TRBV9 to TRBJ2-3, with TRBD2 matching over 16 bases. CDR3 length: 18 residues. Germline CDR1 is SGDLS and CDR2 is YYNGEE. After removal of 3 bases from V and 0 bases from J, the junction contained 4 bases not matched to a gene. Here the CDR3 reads CASSAGTSGGVSTDTQYF. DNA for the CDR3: TGTGCCAGCAGCGCGGGGACTAGCGGGGGGGTTAGCACAGATACGCAGTATTTT.

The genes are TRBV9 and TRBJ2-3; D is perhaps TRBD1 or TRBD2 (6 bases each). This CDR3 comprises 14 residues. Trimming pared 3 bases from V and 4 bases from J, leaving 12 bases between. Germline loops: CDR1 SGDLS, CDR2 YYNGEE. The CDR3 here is CASSDGGRADTQYF. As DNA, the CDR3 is TGTGCCAGCAGCGACGGGGGCCGGGCAGATACGCAGTATTTT.

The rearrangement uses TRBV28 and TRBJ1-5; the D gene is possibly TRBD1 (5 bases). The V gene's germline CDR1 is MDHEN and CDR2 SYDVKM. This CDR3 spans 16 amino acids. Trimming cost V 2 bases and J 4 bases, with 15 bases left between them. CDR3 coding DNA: TGTGCCAGCAGTTTAGGGGGGACGGCCGGAAATCAGCCCCAGCATTTT. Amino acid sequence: CASSLGGTAGNQPQHF.

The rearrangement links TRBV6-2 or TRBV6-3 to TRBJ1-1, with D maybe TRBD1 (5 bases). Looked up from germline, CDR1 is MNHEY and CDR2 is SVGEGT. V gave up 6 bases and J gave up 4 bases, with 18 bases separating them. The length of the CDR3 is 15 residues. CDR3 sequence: CASSHLFQGVTEAFF. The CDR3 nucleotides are TGTGCCAGCAGCCATCTCTTTCAGGGTGTCACTGAAGCTTTCTTT.

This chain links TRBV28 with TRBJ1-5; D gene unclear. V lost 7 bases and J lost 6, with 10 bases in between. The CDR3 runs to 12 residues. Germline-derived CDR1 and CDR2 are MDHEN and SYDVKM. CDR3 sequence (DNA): TGTGCCAGCACCGTAGTCGGTCAGCCCCAGCATTTT. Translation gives CASTVVGQPQHF.

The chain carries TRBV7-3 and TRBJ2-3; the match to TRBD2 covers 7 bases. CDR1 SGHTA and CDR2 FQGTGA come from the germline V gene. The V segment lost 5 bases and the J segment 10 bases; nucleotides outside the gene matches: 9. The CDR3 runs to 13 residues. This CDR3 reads CASSPGLEQAQYF. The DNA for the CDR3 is TGTGCCAGCAGCCCTGGACTAGAGCAAGCGCAGTATTTT.

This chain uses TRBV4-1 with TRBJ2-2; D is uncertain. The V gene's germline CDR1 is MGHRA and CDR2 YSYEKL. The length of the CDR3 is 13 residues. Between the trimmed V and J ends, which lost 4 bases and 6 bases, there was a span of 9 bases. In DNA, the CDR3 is TGCGCCAGCAGCCCAACCCGGGCCGGGGAGCTGTTTTTT. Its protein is CASSPTRAGELFF.

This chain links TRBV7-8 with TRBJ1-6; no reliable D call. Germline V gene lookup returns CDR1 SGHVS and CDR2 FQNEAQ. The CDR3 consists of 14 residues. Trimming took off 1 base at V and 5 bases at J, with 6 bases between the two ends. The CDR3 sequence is CASSLEGNNSPLHF. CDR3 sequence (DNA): TGTGCCAGCAGCTTAGAGGGAAATAATTCACCCCTCCACTTT.

The CDR3 DNA follows: TGTGCCAGCACCGCCGGGGGCGCGCAGTATTTT. Translated: CASTAGGAQYF. The V and J genes are TRBV12-3 or TRBV12-4 and TRBJ2-3; perhaps D is TRBD1 or TRBD2 (6 bases each). V was shortened by 7 bases and J by 10 bases, with 12 bases between the two germline ends. This CDR3 has 11 residues.

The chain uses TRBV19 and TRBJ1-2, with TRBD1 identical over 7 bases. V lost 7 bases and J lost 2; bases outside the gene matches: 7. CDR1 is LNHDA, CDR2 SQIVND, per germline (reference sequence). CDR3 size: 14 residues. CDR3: CASNPSTGNYGYTF. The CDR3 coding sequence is TGTGCCAGTAACCCCTCGACAGGGAACTATGGCTACACCTTC. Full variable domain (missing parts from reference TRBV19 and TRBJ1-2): DGGITQSPKYLFRKEGQNVTLSCEQNLNHDAMYWYRQDPGQGLRLIYYSQIVNDFQKGDIAEGYSVSREKKESFPLTVTSAQKNPTAFYLCASNPSTGNYGYTFGSGTRLTVV.

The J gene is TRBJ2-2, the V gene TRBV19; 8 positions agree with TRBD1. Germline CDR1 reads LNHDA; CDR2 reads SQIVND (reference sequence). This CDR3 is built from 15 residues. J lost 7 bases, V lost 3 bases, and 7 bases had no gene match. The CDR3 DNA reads TGTGCCAGTAGTATTCAGGGGGCGCTAAACGGGGAGCTGTTTTTT. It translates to CASSIQGALNGELFF.

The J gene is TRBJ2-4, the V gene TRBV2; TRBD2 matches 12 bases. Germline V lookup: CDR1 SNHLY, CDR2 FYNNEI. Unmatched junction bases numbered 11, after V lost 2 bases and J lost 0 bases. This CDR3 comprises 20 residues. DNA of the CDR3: TGTGCCAGCAGTGAACGGTGGGCTAGCGGGGGGGCCGGAGCCAAAAACATTCAGTACTTC. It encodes CASSERWASGGAGAKNIQYF.

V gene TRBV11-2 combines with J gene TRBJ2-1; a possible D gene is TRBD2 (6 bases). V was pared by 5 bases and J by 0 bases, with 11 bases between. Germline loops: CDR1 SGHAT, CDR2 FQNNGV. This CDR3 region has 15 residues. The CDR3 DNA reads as TGTGCCAGCAGCCCCCCGGGGGTCTCCTACAATGAGCAGTTCTTC. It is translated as CASSPPGVSYNEQFF.

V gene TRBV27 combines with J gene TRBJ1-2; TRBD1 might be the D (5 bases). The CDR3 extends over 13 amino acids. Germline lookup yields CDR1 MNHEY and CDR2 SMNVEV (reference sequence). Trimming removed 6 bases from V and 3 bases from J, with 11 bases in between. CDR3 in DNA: TGTGCCAGCAGCCTAAGGGGAGACTATGGCTACACCTTC. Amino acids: CASSLRGDYGYTF.

CDR3 DNA: TGTGCCAGCAGCGGGGGGACAGGCGCAGGCTATCAGCCCCAGCATTTT. It encodes CASSGGTGAGYQPQHF. J is TRBJ1-5 and V is TRBV5-5, with 8 positions matching TRBD1. Germline CDR1 and CDR2: SGHKS and YYEKEE (reference sequence). CDR3 length: 16 residues. The V and J ends lost 4 bases and 5 bases, in that order; junction bases with no gene match: 11.

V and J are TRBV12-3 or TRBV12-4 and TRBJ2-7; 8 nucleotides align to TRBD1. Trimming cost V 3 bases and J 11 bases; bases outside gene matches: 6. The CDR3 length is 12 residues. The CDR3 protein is CASSFGLTGEYF. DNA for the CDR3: TGTGCCAGCAGTTTTGGATTGACAGGGGAGTACTTC.